The clone carrying this T cell receptor (beta chain) was detected a few times. What it binds is not known. The data were taken from a study of T cells in Graves' hyperthyroidism and ophthalmopathy. Regarding the study as a whole: Most clonotypes that expanded in the thyroid above 0.001 also showed up in blood.

Any patient presenting with uncontrolled infection, other autoimmune disease, pregnancy or lactation was left out. The source of the PBMCs was 10 ml of fresh peripheral blood. Germline V lookup: CDR1 MNHEY, CDR2 SMNVEV (reference sequence). This CDR3 is built from 13 residues. V was cut by 0 bases and J by 4 bases, with 7 bases left in between. The source material, RNA transcripts, was used to amplify TCR beta CDR3 regions. When the TCR CDR3 underwent first-round RT-PCR, the HTBI primer set was used. TCRdb reprocessed the multiplex PCR reads via MiXCR and lists one record per CDR3 protein. The profile shows about 530,000 distinct CDR3 sequences, 17% of them singletons.

This clonotype was obtained from a woman under 30 with Graves' ophthalmopathy. The genes are TRBV27 and TRBJ2-7; the D is unclear. The sequencing input was blood. The CDR3 DNA reads TGTGCCAGCAGTTTATCCGTCAGATACGAGCAGTACTTC. Encoded protein: CASSLSVRYEQYF.